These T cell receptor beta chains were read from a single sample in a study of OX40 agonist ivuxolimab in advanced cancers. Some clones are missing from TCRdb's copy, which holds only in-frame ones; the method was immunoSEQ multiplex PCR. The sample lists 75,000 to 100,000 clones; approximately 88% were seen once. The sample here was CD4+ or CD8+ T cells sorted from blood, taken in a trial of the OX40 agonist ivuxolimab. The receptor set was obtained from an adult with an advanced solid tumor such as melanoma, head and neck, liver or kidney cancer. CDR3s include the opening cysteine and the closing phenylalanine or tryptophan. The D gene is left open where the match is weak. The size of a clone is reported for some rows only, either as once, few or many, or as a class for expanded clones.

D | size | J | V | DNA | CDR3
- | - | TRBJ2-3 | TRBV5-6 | TGTGCCAGCAGCGTGACAGATACGCAGTATTTT | CASSVTDTQYF
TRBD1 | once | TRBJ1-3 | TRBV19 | TGTGCCAGTAGTCCCGACAGGGCCTTCTCTGGAAACACCATATATTTT | CASSPDRAFSGNTIYF
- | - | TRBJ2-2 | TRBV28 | TGTGCCAGCAGTCCCCTCGGACGGACGAACACCGGGGAGCTGTTTTTT | CASSPLGRTNTGELFF
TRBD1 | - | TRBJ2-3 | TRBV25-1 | TGTGCCAGCAGTGGCTCCGGGACAGGGGGAACAGATACGCAGTATTTT | CASSGSGTGGTDTQYF
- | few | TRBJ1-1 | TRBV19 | TGTGCCAGTAATTTTCAGGGATTGAACACTGAAGCTTTCTTT | CASNFQGLNTEAFF
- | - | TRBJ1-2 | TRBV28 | TGTGCCAGCGCGAGATACTATGGCTACACCTTC | CASARYYGYTF
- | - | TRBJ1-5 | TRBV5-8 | TGTGCCAGCAGCCCTTTGGGGGTCAGCAATCAGCCCCAGCATTTT | CASSPLGVSNQPQHF
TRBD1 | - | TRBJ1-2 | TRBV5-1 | TGCGCCAGCAGCTTGACAGGGGGCTTCGGCTATGGCTACACCTTC | CASSLTGGFGYGYTF
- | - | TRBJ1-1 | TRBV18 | TGTGCCAGCTCATCGTACAGGAACACTGAAGCTTTCTTT | CASSSYRNTEAFF
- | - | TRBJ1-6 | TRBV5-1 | TGCGCCAGCAGCTCGCGGGGCAGCTCCTATAATTCACCCCTCCACTTT | CASSSRGSSYNSPLHF
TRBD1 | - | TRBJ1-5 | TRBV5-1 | TGCGCCAGCAGCTTGGGGACAGGGGACAATCAGCCCCAGCATTTT | CASSLGTGDNQPQHF
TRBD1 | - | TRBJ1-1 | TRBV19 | TGTGCCAGTAGTAAAGACAGGGACACTGAAGCTTTCTTT | CASSKDRDTEAFF
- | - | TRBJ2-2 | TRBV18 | TGTGCCAGCTCATCATACCCCCCGCTTGGCGCGAACACCGGGGAGCTGTTTTTT | CASSSYPPLGANTGELFF
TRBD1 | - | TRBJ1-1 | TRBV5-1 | TGCGCCAGCAGCTCGGACAGGGAAAACACTGAAGCTTTCTTT | CASSSDRENTEAFF
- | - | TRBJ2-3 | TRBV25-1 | TGTGCCAGCAGTGAATTTAGGGACACAGATACGCAGTATTTT | CASSEFRDTDTQYF
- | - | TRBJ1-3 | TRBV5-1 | TGCGCCAGCAGCAACGGGATTGGGGGGGCCGGAAACACCATATATTTT | CASSNGIGGAGNTIYF
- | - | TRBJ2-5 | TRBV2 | TGTGCCAGCAGTGTGCCGGGTCTGGGAACCCAGTACTTC | CASSVPGLGTQYF
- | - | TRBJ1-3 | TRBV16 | TGTGCCAGCAGCCTCCCAAGTGTCTCTGGAAACACCATATATTTT | CASSLPSVSGNTIYF
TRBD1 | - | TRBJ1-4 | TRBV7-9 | TGTGCCAGCAGCCCAGGACAGGCTAATGAAAAACTGTTTTTT | CASSPGQANEKLFF
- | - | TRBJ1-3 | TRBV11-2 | TGTGCCAGCAGCTTCTCAGGATTTCAGGGGACGAGCTCTGGAAACACCATATATTTT | CASSFSGFQGTSSGNTIYF
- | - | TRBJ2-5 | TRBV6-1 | TGTGCCAGCTCAGGGACATTCCAAGAGACCCAGTACTTC | CASSGTFQETQYF
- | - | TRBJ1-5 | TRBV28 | TGTGCCAGCAGTGCCTTGGGGGGTGGGGGCCAGCCCCAGCATTTT | CASSALGGGGQPQHF
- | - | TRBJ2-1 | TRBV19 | TGTGCCAGTAGTATAGTAGCGGCCTCCTACAATGAGCAGTTCTTC | CASSIVAASYNEQFF
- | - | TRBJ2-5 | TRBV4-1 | TGCGCCAGCAGCCAATCCCCGGTCAGGGTGGAGACCCAGTACTTC | CASSQSPVRVETQYF
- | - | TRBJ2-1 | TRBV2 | TGTGCCAGCAGTGTCATTACATGGAATGAGCAGTTCTTC | CASSVITWNEQFF
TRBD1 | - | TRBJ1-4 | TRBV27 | TGTGCCAGCAGTGTCAGTCCCGGGACAGGGTTTGAAAAACTGTTTTTT | CASSVSPGTGFEKLFF
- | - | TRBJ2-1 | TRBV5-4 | TGTGCCAGCAGCTTGGCGCAGAATGAGCAGTTCTTC | CASSLAQNEQFF
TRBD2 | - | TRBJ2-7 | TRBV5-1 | TGCGCCAGCAGCTTGGTAGCGGGAAATCGGAACGAGCAGTACTTC | CASSLVAGNRNEQYF
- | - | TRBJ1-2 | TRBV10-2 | TGCGCCAGCAGAGCGAACCGGGGAGGCTACACCTTC | CASRANRGGYTF
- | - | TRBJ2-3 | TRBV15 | TGTGCCACCAGCAGATACACAGGGATAGATACGCAGTATTTT | CATSRYTGIDTQYF
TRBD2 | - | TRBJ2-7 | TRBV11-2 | TGTGCCAGCAGCTCGGGACTAGCGGGCTACTACGAGCAGTACTTC | CASSSGLAGYYEQYF
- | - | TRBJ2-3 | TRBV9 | TGTGCCAGCAGCGTGTATGGAGATACGCAGTATTTT | CASSVYGDTQYF
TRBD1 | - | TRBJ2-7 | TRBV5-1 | TGCGCCAGCACCTTACGTCCCGGGACAGAACTCAGGCTGTACTTC | CASTLRPGTELRLYF
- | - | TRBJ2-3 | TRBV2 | TGTGCCAGCAAACCGGAACCTAGCACAGATACGCAGTATTTT | CASKPEPSTDTQYF
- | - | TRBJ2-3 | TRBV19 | TGTGCCAGTAACCGTCCGGGGCGTTCTAGCACAGATACGCAGTATTTT | CASNRPGRSSTDTQYF
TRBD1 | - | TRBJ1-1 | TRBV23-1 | TGCGCCAGCAGTTCGGACAGGGGCAAAGCTTTCTTT | CASSSDRGKAFF
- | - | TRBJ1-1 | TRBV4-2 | TGTGCCAGCGTCAGGCTGTCCCACAGTGTTGTTGAAGCTTTCTTT | CASVRLSHSVVEAFF
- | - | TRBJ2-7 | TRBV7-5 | TGTGTCAGAAGCCCCACTGCGACGGGAGTTGCCCCCTACGAGCAGTACTTC | CVRSPTATGVAPYEQYF
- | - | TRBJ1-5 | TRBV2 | TGTGCCAGCGGTCTAGGACAGTCCGGCAATCAGCCCCAGCATTTT | CASGLGQSGNQPQHF
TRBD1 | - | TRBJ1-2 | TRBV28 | TGTGCCAGCAGTTTAGGAGGGGACAGGGGAGGTGGCTACACCTTC | CASSLGGDRGGGYTF